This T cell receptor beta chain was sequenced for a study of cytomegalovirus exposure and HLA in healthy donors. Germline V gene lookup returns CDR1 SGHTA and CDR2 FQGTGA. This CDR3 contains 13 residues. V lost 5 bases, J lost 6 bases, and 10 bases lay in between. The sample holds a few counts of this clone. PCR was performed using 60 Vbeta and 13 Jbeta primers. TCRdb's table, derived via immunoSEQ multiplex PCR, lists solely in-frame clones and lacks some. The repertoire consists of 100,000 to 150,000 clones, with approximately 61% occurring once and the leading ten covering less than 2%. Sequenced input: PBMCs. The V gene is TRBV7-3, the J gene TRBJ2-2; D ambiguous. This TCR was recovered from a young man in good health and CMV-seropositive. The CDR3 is CASSLLFAGELFF. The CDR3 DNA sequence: TGTGCCAGCAGCCTCTTGTTCGCCGGGGAGCTGTTTTTT.